The 24 T cell receptor beta chains below come from one sample, sequenced in a study of blood T cell repertoires in COVID-19. Some clones are missing from TCRdb's copy, which holds only in-frame ones; the method was immunoSEQ multiplex PCR. This sample carries fewer than 350,000 clones, about nine tenths of them seen once, and the ten largest clones take 6.5% to 8%. Sequenced input: peripheral blood. The receptors were gathered from a woman between 25 and 40 years old with COVID-19, enrolled during active disease.

The chain couples TRBV27 to TRBJ2-7, with 8 bases that match TRBD2. In germline, CDR1 is MNHEY, CDR2 SMNVEV (reference sequence). This CDR3 is 16 amino acids long. With V trimmed by 6 bases and J by 5 bases, 15 bases remained unmatched. The DNA for the CDR3 is TGTGCCAGCAGCCGAGCCGGGAGGGCCGATAGGAACGAGCAGTACTTC. Its translation is CASSRAGRADRNEQYF.

V is TRBV7-2 and J is TRBJ1-1, with unresolved D. The germline V and J ends were trimmed by 3 bases and 1 base, with 9 bases remaining between them. Germline CDR1 is SGHTA and CDR2 is FQGNSA. The CDR3 length is 14 residues. CDR3 in DNA: TGTGCCAGCAGCTTTAGCAGCGAGAACACTGAAGCTTTCTTT. This translates into CASSFSSENTEAFF.

This rearrangement joins TRBV4-3 to TRBJ1-1; a weak D match, TRBD1 (5 bases). This CDR3 spans 15 amino acids. Trimming cost V 4 bases and J 5 bases, with 17 bases left between them. Germline V gene lookup returns CDR1 LGHNA and CDR2 YSLEER. CDR3 DNA sequence: TGCGCCAGCAGCCCCGGTAGCGGGGGGGGAACTGAAGCTTTCTTT. Encoded protein: CASSPGSGGGTEAFF.

The J gene is TRBJ1-6, the V gene TRBV18; 7 bases align to TRBD1. The CDR3 is made up of 14 amino acids. Looked up from germline, CDR1 is KGHSH and CDR2 is LQKENI. The V and J ends lost 5 bases and 5 bases, in that order; junction bases with no gene match: 3. CDR3 nucleotide sequence: TGTGCCAGCTCAGGACAGGTTAATAATTCACCCCTCCACTTT. It specifies CASSGQVNNSPLHF.

V gene TRBV30 combines with J gene TRBJ2-7, with D possibly TRBD1 on 5 matching bases. This CDR3 has 13 residues. Germline CDR1 and CDR2: GTSNPN and SVGIG (reference sequence). V was trimmed by 2 bases and J by 6 bases, leaving 14 bases between them. The CDR3 spells CAWSRLQVVEQYF. The DNA for the CDR3 is TGTGCCTGGAGTCGGCTACAGGTCGTCGAGCAGTACTTC.

J is TRBJ2-3 and V is TRBV3-1 (or the pseudogene TRBV3-2), with no clear D. Germline loops: CDR1 LGHDT, CDR2 YNNKEL (reference sequence). V was trimmed by 5 bases and J by 0 bases, leaving 6 bases between them. This CDR3 region has 13 residues. As DNA, the CDR3 is TGTGCCAGCAGCTTGACAAGCACAGATACGCAGTATTTT. Translating it yields CASSLTSTDTQYF.

This chain links TRBV4-1 with TRBJ1-2; 11 bases fit TRBD1. CDR1 MGHRA and CDR2 YSYEKL come from the germline V gene. The CDR3 is made up of 17 amino acids. The junction had 14 bases not matched to a gene; V was cut back by 4 bases and J by 7 bases. The CDR3 DNA follows: TGCGCCAGCAGCCGCCAAACTCAAGGACAGGGGGCGCGTGGCTACACCTTC. Amino acids: CASSRQTQGQGARGYTF.

The rearrangement links TRBV28 to TRBJ2-7, with D perhaps matching TRBD1 (5 bases). V was trimmed by 6 bases and J by 7 bases, leaving 16 bases between them. The CDR3 is 13 amino acids. The germline V gene has CDR1 MDHEN and CDR2 SYDVKM. This chain's CDR3 is CASSRWGLREQYF. CDR3 DNA sequence: TGTGCCAGCAGCCGATGGGGCTTGAGAGAGCAGTACTTC.

The V gene is TRBV30, the J gene TRBJ2-6; 11 bases align to TRBD2. The CDR3 is made up of 18 amino acids. Trimming took 3 bases from V and 0 from J; bases not matched to a gene: 7. In germline, CDR1 is GTSNPN, CDR2 SVGIG (reference sequence). CDR3 amino acids: CAWRPGLAVSSGANVLTF. The CDR3 DNA is TGTGCCTGGAGGCCGGGACTAGCGGTTAGCTCTGGGGCCAACGTCCTGACTTTC.

The genes are TRBV5-1 and TRBJ2-5, with a weak D call TRBD2 (5 bases). This CDR3 region has 14 residues. Trimming cost V 4 bases and J 4 bases, with 14 bases left between them. Germline CDR1 is SGHRS and CDR2 is YFSETQ. DNA of the CDR3: TGCGCCAGCAGCCCACGTGAGGGCTCAGAGACCCAGTACTTC. Translation gives CASSPREGSETQYF.

The chain links TRBV24-1 to TRBJ2-5; D ambiguous. This CDR3 is 9 amino acids long. Trimming cost V 12 bases and J 5 bases, with 6 bases left between them. Germline V gene lookup returns CDR1 KGHDR and CDR2 SFDVKD. The CDR3 loop reads CAPVETQYF. The CDR3 bases are TGTGCCCCCGTTGAGACCCAGTACTTC.

This chain uses TRBV6-2 or TRBV6-3 with TRBJ2-1; 7 nucleotides align to TRBD2. Trimming removed 2 bases from V and 8 bases from J; junction bases left unmatched: 12. CDR1 and CDR2 (germline): MNHEY, SVGEGT. This CDR3 has 16 amino acids. CDR3 region: CASSYPGGGPDHEQFF. CDR3 nucleotides: TGTGCCAGCAGTTACCCCGGGGGAGGGCCAGACCATGAGCAGTTCTTC.

The V and J genes are TRBV11-3 and TRBJ2-3, with 10 positions matching TRBD2. CDR3 length: 14 amino acids. V gave up 5 bases and J gave up 6 bases; unmatched junction bases: 5. CDR1 SGHNT and CDR2 YENEEA come from the germline V gene. The CDR3 region is CASSHPGLADTQYF. The CDR3 DNA reads TGTGCCAGCAGCCATCCGGGACTAGCGGATACGCAGTATTTT.

The J gene is TRBJ2-3, the V gene TRBV6-1, with TRBD2 matching 14 bases. V was clipped by 3 bases and J by 4 bases; unmatched bases: 0. CDR3 length: 15 amino acids. Germline V lookup: CDR1 MNHNS, CDR2 SASEGT. The CDR3 nucleotides are TGTGCCAGCAGTGAGGGACTAGCGGGAGCAGATACGCAGTATTTT. Translating it yields CASSEGLAGADTQYF.

The chain has TRBV6-5 and TRBJ1-1; no clear D gene. Trimming took off 2 bases at V and 3 bases at J, with 7 bases between the two ends. The CDR3 length is 13 residues. From germline, CDR1 is MNHEY and CDR2 SVGAGI. The CDR3 nucleotides read TGTGCCAGCAGTTACCAAGTAGACACTGAAGCTTTCTTT. Residues: CASSYQVDTEAFF.

The chain is built from TRBV4-3 and TRBJ2-7, with 7 positions matching TRBD1. After removal of 0 bases from V and 3 bases from J, the junction contained 5 bases not matched to a gene. Germline V gene lookup returns CDR1 LGHNA and CDR2 YSLEER. The CDR3 consists of 15 residues. CDR3 loop: CASSQDTGEGYEQYF. The CDR3 DNA reads TGCGCCAGCAGCCAAGATACAGGGGAAGGCTACGAGCAGTACTTC.

This clone appeared a single time. This rearrangement joins TRBV25-1 to TRBJ2-2; the D gene is possibly TRBD2 (6 bases). Trimming took 6 bases from V and 7 from J, leaving 9 bases between them. This CDR3 has 12 residues. CDR1 and CDR2 (germline): MGHDK, SYGVNS. The CDR3 protein is CASREGIGELFF. In nucleotides, the CDR3 is TGTGCCAGCAGGGAGGGCATCGGGGAGCTGTTTTTT.

The chain employs TRBV27 and TRBJ2-7; 7 bases are a match to TRBD2. CDR1 MNHEY and CDR2 SMNVEV come from the germline V gene (reference sequence). The CDR3 contains 13 residues. V lost 2 bases and J lost 5; bases outside the gene matches: 3. The CDR3 sequence is CASSLGGVDEQYF. The CDR3 nucleotides are TGTGCCAGCAGTTTAGGGGGGGTTGACGAGCAGTACTTC.

The chain combines TRBV28 with TRBJ1-2, with 8 bases identical to TRBD1. Germline CDR1 is MDHEN and CDR2 is SYDVKM. CDR3 length: 15 residues. With V trimmed by 4 bases and J by 4 bases, 8 bases remained unmatched. The CDR3 bases are TGTGCCAGCAGTTCCGGACAGGGAGGGAGCTATGGCTACACCTTC. It codes for CASSSGQGGSYGYTF.

V gene TRBV4-1 combines with J gene TRBJ2-3, with D tentatively TRBD2 (6 bases). Trimming took 3 bases from V and 1 from J, leaving 14 bases between them. The V gene's germline CDR1 is MGHRA and CDR2 YSYEKL. The CDR3 is 16 residues long. As DNA, the CDR3 is TGCGCCAGCAGCCACACTAGCCTTCTACGCACAGATACGCAGTATTTT. This sequence encodes CASSHTSLLRTDTQYF.

The chain recombines TRBV7-3 with TRBJ2-1; D is perhaps TRBD2 (5 bases). Germline V gene sequence: CDR1 SGHTA, CDR2 FQGTGA. Trimming took 4 bases from V and 6 from J, leaving 10 bases between them. The CDR3 extends over 13 amino acids. CDR3 nucleotide sequence: TGTGCCAGCAGCTCCCCGACTATCAATGAGCAGTTCTTC. This sequence encodes CASSSPTINEQFF.

This chain links TRBV2 with TRBJ2-1, with 14 bases identical to TRBD2. V was clipped by 2 bases and J by 1 base; unmatched bases: 16. Per the germline V gene, CDR1 is SNHLY and CDR2 is FYNNEI. The CDR3 is 22 amino acids. Written as DNA, the CDR3 is TGTGCCAGCAGTGAACCGGGGACGGGACTAGCGGGAGTTGTCGGGTCCTACAATGAGCAGTTCTTC. It yields the protein CASSEPGTGLAGVVGSYNEQFF.

V gene TRBV28 combines with J gene TRBJ1-5; D may be TRBD1 (6 bases). V dropped 2 bases and J dropped 5 bases, with 10 bases sitting between them. The CDR3 contains 14 residues. In germline, CDR1 is MDHEN, CDR2 SYDVKM. The CDR3 reads CASSLRGWDQPQHF. The CDR3 DNA reads as TGTGCCAGCAGTTTAAGGGGGTGGGATCAGCCCCAGCATTTT.

This chain uses TRBV29-1 with TRBJ2-5; 9 bases map to TRBD1. Germline V lookup: CDR1 SQVTM, CDR2 ANQGSEA. There are 17 residues in the CDR3. J was trimmed by 0 bases and V by 3 bases; bases with no gene match: 11. The CDR3 sequence is CSVDGGGTGWYQETQYF. In DNA, the CDR3 is TGCAGCGTTGATGGTGGGGGGACAGGGTGGTACCAAGAGACCCAGTACTTC.